The next 9 T cell receptor beta chains were all read from a single sample in a study of shared clonotypes between healthy human individuals. Using immunoSEQ multiplex PCR, the repertoire was profiled, and TCRdb retains in-frame clones only, with some absent. Of around 2,000,000 clones detected, roughly 95% appear once; the ten largest clones hold 0.1% to 0.15%. The sequenced sample was naive CD4+ T cells sorted from blood. Noted subset: CD45RA+ positively selected. The receptors derive from a man aged 18 to 29 in good health.

The CDR3 DNA sequence: TGCGCCAGCAGCTTGGCAATCACCAATAATTCACCCCTCCACTTT. It is translated as CASSLAITNNSPLHF. This rearrangement joins TRBV5-1 to TRBJ1-6; D not certain. This CDR3 is 15 amino acids long. CDR1 SGHRS and CDR2 YFSETQ come from the germline V gene. V was trimmed by 0 bases and J by 5 bases, leaving 9 bases between them.

CDR3: CASSLAARGVRTDTQYF. CDR3 bases: TGCGCCAGCAGCTTGGCCGCTCGGGGGGTGAGGACAGATACGCAGTATTTT. The chain recombines TRBV5-1 with TRBJ2-3; 7 positions match TRBD2. The ends lost 0 bases at V and 3 bases at J; junction bases unmatched: 10. The CDR3 spans 17 residues. The V gene's germline CDR1 is SGHRS and CDR2 YFSETQ.

A note on this clone: Other DNA sequences in this specimen translate into the identical CDR3. The J gene is TRBJ2-5, the V gene TRBV5-1; D gene uncertain. Germline values: CDR1 SGHRS, CDR2 YFSETQ. The CDR3 is made up of 13 amino acids. V gave up 0 bases and J gave up 1 base, with 4 bases separating them. CDR3 sequence reads: CASSLALQETQYF. The CDR3, as DNA: TGCGCCAGCAGCTTGGCACTCCAAGAGACCCAGTACTTC. The full variable domain, rest sourced from reference TRBV5-1 and TRBJ2-5, is KAGVTQTPRYLIKTRGQQVTLSCSPISGHRSVSWYQQTPGQGLQFLFEYFSETQRNKGNFPGRFSGRQFSNSRSEMNVSTLELGDSALYLCASSLALQETQYFGPGTRLLVL.

This chain connects TRBV6-1 to TRBJ2-3; D might be TRBD2 (6 bases). The germline V gene has CDR1 MNHNS and CDR2 SASEGT. The CDR3 covers 16 residues. V lost 4 bases to trimming and J lost 4 bases, with 18 bases between them. The CDR3 loop reads CASSVSSGGRADTQYF. CDR3 nucleotides: TGTGCCAGCAGTGTTTCTTCAGGAGGGAGAGCAGATACGCAGTATTTT.

This chain connects TRBV15 to TRBJ2-7; D unresolved. This CDR3 spans 14 amino acids. CDR1 is LNHNV, CDR2 YYDKDF, per germline (reference sequence). Trimming removed 0 bases at V and 3 bases at J, with 9 bases between. CDR3: CATSRDPLLYEQYF. The CDR3 nucleotides are TGTGCCACCAGCAGAGATCCCTTACTCTACGAGCAGTACTTC.

With respect to this clone: At one of its ends the junction is not consistent with the germline gene, which may arise from a read error. The rearrangement uses TRBV18 and TRBJ1-3, with D hard to call. CDR1 and CDR2 from the germline V gene are KGHSH and LQKENI. This CDR3 comprises 13 residues. CDR3 protein: CASSPPAGSTIYF. The CDR3 DNA reads TGTGCCAGCTCACCACCCGCTGGAAGCACCATATATTTT.

The chain has TRBV5-1 and TRBJ1-5; D perhaps matches TRBD1 (5 bases). The CDR3 sequence is 15 residues long. V dropped 0 bases and J dropped 5 bases, with 12 bases sitting between them. CDR1 SGHRS and CDR2 YFSETQ come from the germline V gene. The CDR3 sequence is CASSLEGHEDQPQHF. In DNA form, the CDR3 reads TGCGCCAGCAGCTTGGAAGGACATGAAGATCAGCCCCAGCATTTT.

The chain is built from TRBV15 and TRBJ1-6, with 7 bases fitting TRBD1. The CDR3 loop spans 15 amino acids. Germline V lookup: CDR1 LNHNV, CDR2 YYDKDF (reference sequence). The trim removed 1 base at V and 10 bases at J, leaving 7 bases unmatched. This CDR3 is CATSRVDRLGSPLHF. The CDR3 DNA is TGTGCCACCAGCAGAGTGGACAGGCTGGGATCACCCCTCCACTTT.

V is TRBV7-9 and J is TRBJ1-4; D is ambiguous. This CDR3 is built from 16 residues. V lost 5 bases and J 0 bases, leaving 13 bases between the germline ends. Germline V CDR1 and CDR2: SEHNR, FQNEAQ (reference sequence). CDR3 sequence (DNA): TGTGCCAGCAGCCCCCTCCTTATGACAACTAATGAAAAACTGTTTTTT. Its protein product is CASSPLLMTTNEKLFF.